This TCR beta chain was found in a study of post-analysis software for immune sequencing data. This clonotype was seen a few times. Its antigen is undetermined. There are 13 residues in the CDR3. V dropped 6 bases and J dropped 3 bases, with 12 bases sitting between them. Germline V gene sequence: CDR1 SEHNR, CDR2 FQNEAQ (reference sequence). Findings of the study overall: Controls had significantly higher normalized Chao1 diversity than multiple sclerosis patients. Patients showed TRBV5-6, TRBV5-1 and TRBV20-1 among roughly five TRBV segments more frequent than in controls. Clustering by F measure revealed strong co-clustering among samples prepared together in one batch.

TCR beta cDNA libraries had unique molecular identifiers. Input populations of 1 to 10 million T cells gave rise to around 480,000 cDNA molecules. TCRdb itself ran the PCR reads through MiXCR, one entry per CDR3 protein. The table records about 820,000 distinct CDR3 sequences, about 57% of them present only once. The chain combines TRBV7-9 with TRBJ2-7; maybe TRBD2 (5 bases). This TCR was recovered from a girl aged 5-17 years with multiple sclerosis. Sequenced sample: blood. The DNA for the CDR3 is TGTGCCAGCAGTAAGGCGGAGGTCTACGAGCAGTACTTC. Translating it yields CASSKAEVYEQYF.